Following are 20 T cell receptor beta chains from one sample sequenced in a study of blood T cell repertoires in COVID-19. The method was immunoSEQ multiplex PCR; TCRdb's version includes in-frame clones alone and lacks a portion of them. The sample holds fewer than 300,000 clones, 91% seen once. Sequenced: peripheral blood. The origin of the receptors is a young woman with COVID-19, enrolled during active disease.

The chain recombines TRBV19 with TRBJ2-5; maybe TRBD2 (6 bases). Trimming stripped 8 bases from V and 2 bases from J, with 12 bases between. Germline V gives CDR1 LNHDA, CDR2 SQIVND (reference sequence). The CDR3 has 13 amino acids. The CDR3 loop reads CASRRAGQETQYF. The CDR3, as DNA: TGTGCCAGTCGGAGGGCAGGGCAAGAGACCCAGTACTTC.

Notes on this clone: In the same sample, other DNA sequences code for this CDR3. Here the CDR3 DNA reads TGTGCCAGCAGTTTATCGTTGTACGAGCAGTACTTC. Translating it yields CASSLSLYEQYF. The chain carries TRBV12-3 or TRBV12-4 and TRBJ2-7; unclear D gene. Trimming took 2 bases from V and 4 from J, leaving 6 bases between them. This CDR3 spans 12 amino acids.

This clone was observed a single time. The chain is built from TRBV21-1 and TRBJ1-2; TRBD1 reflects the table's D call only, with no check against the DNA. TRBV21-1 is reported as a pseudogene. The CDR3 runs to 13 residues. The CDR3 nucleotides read TGTGCCAGCGGACCCGGACAGAAGTATGGCTACACCTTC. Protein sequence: CASGPGQKYGYTF.

The CDR3 reads CAFGGGHYEQYF. The CDR3 nucleotides are TGTGCCTTTGGGGGGGGCCACTACGAGCAGTACTTC. The chain has TRBV30 and TRBJ2-7; D possibly corresponds to TRBD2 (7 bases). Trimming took 7 bases from V and 3 from J, leaving 13 bases between them. Germline CDR1 reads GTSNPN; CDR2 reads SVGIG (reference sequence). The CDR3 spans 12 residues.

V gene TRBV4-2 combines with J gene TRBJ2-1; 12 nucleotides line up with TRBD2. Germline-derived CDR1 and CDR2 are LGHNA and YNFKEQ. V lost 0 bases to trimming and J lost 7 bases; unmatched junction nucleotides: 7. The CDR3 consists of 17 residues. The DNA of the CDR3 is TGTGCCAGCAGCCAAGACTCCGGGACTAGCGGGCTGAATGAGCAGTTCTTC. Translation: CASSQDSGTSGLNEQFF.

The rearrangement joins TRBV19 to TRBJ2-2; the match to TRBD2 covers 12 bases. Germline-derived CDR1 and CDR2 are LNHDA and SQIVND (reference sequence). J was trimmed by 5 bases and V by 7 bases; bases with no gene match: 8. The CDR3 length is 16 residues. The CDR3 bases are TGTGCCAGTACCTTACTAGCGGGAGGATGGACCGGGGAGCTGTTTTTT. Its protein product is CASTLLAGGWTGELFF.

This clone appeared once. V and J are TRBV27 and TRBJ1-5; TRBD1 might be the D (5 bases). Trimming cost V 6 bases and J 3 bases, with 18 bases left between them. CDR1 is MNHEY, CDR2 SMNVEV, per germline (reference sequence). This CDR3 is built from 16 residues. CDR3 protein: CASRDLDSHDNQPQHF. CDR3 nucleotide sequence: TGTGCCAGCAGAGACCTAGACAGTCACGACAATCAGCCCCAGCATTTT.

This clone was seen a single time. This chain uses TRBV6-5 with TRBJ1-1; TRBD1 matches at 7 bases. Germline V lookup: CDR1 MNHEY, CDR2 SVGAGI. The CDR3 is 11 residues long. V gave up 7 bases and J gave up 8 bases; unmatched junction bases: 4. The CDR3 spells CASNRGQEAFF. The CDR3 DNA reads TGTGCCAGCAACCGGGGACAGGAAGCTTTCTTT.

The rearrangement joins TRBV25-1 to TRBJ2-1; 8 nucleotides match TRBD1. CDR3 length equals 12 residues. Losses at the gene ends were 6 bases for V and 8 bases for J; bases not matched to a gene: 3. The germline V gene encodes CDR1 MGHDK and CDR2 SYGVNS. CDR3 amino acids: CASRTGVDEQFF. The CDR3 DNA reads TGTGCCAGCAGGACAGGGGTGGATGAGCAGTTCTTC.

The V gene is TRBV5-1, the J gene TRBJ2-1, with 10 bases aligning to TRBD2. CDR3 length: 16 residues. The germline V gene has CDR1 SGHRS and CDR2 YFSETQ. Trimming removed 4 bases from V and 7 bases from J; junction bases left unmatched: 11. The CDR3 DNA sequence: TGCGCCAGCAGCCCCACGCCTAGCGGGAGTAAGAATGAGCAGTTCTTC. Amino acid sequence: CASSPTPSGSKNEQFF.

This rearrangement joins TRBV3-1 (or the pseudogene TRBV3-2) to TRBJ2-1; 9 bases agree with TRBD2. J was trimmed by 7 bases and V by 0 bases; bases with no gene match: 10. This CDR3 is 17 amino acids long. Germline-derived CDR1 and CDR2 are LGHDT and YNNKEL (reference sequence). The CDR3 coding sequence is TGTGCCAGCAGCCAAGATGTCGGCGGGAGGGCCAAGAATGAGCAGTTCTTC. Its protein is CASSQDVGGRAKNEQFF.

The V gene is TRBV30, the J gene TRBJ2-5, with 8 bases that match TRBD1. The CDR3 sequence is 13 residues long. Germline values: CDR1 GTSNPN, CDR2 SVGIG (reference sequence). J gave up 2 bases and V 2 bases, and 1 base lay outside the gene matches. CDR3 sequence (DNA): TGTGCCTGGAGTAACAGGGGGCAAGAGACCCAGTACTTC. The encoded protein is CAWSNRGQETQYF.

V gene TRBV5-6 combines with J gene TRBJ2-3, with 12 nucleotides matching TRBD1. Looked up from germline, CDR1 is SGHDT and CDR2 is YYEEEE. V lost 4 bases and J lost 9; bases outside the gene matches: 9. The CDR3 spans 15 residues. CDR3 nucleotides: TGTGCCAGCAGCCTCGGGACAGGGGGCTTCGAGACGCAGTATTTT. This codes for CASSLGTGGFETQYF.

Here the CDR3 reads CASSLFQVPTDTQYF. In DNA form, the CDR3 reads TGTGCCAGCAGCTTATTTCAGGTGCCCACAGATACGCAGTATTTT. The chain has TRBV13 and TRBJ2-3; D gene uncertain. The V gene's germline CDR1 is PRHDT and CDR2 FYEKMQ (reference sequence). The CDR3 length is 15 residues. The ends were cut back, 2 bases at V and 2 bases at J, with 11 bases in the middle. The full variable domain, with the rest looked up from reference TRBV13 and TRBJ2-3, is AAGVIQSPRHLIKEKRETATLKCYPIPRHDTVYWYQQGPGQDPQFLISFYEKMQSDKGSIPDRFSAQQFSDYHSELNMSSLELGDSALYFCASSLFQVPTDTQYFGPGTRLTVL.

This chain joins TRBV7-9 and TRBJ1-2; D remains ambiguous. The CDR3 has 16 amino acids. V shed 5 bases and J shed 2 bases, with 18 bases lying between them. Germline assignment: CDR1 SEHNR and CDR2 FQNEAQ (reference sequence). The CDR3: CASSASRSESNYGYTF. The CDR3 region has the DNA TGTGCCAGCAGCGCCTCCCGGTCCGAATCCAACTATGGCTACACCTTC.

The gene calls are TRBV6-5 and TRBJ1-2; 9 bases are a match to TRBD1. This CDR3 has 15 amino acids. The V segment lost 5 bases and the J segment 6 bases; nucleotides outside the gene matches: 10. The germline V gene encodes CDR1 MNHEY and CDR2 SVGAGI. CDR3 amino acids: CASSRTGGGTNGYTF. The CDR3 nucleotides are TGTGCCAGCAGTCGTACAGGGGGCGGAACAAATGGCTACACCTTC.

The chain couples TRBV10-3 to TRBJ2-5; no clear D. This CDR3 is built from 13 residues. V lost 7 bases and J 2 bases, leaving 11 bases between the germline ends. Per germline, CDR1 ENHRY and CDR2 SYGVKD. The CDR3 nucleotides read TGTGCCATCAAGCCCTCAGGTCAAGAGACCCAGTACTTC. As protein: CAIKPSGQETQYF.

The CDR3 reads CASSIFTGSRTDTQYF. Written as DNA, the CDR3 is TGTGCCAGCAGTATTTTCACCGGGAGCCGAACAGATACGCAGTATTTT. The chain recombines TRBV27 with TRBJ2-3; D might be TRBD2 (6 bases). This CDR3 is built from 16 residues. Germline loops: CDR1 MNHEY, CDR2 SMNVEV (reference sequence). V shed 5 bases and J shed 3 bases, with 18 bases lying between them.

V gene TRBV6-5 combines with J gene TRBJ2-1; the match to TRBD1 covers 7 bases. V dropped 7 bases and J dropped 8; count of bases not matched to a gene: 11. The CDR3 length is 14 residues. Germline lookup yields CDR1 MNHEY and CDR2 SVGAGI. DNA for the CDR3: TGTGCCAGCAAACGGCAGGGGGACGTCCATGAGCAGTTCTTC. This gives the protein CASKRQGDVHEQFF.

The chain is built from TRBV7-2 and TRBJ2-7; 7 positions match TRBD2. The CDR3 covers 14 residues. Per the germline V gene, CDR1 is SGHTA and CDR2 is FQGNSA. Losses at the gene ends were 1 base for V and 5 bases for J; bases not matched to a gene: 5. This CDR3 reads CASSLGLAAHEQYF. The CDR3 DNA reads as TGTGCCAGCAGCTTAGGACTAGCCGCCCACGAGCAGTACTTC.